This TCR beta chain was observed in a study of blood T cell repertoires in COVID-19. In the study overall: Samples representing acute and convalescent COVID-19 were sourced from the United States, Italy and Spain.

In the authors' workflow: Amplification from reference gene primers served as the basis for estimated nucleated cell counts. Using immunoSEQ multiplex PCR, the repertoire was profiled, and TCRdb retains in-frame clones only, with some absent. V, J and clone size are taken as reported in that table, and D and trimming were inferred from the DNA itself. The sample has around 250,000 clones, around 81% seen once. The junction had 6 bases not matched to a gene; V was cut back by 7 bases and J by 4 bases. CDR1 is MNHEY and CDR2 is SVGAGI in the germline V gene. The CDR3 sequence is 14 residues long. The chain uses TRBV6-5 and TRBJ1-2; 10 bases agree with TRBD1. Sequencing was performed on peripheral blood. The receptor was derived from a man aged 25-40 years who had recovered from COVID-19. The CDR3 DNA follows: TGTGCCAGCATTCCGGGACAGGGGTTCTATGGCTACACCTTC. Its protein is CASIPGQGFYGYTF.